This passage covers 14 T cell receptor beta chains from one sample sequenced in a study of blood T cell repertoires in COVID-19. Assay: immunoSEQ multiplex PCR; the TCRdb copy retains only in-frame clones and omits some. The sample consists of 95,000 to 120,000 clones, roughly 84% of them appearing once. Sequenced sample: peripheral blood. The receptor set was obtained from a man aged 35 to 55 with acute or convalescent COVID-19.

V usage is TRBV7-2 and J usage is TRBJ1-1; no firm D call. Trimming removed 5 bases from V and 8 bases from J, with 15 bases in between. CDR3 length equals 13 residues. Germline CDR1 is SGHTA and CDR2 is FQGNSA. The CDR3 nucleotides are TGTGCCAGCAGCGCAGCCAGACACCTAGAAGCTTTCTTT. Its translation is CASSAARHLEAFF.

This CDR3 reads CASSDQGVHGYTF. The CDR3 DNA reads as TGCGCCAGCAGTGACCAGGGGGTGCATGGCTACACCTTC. The rearrangement uses TRBV10-2 and TRBJ1-2; TRBD1 matches at 7 bases. Trimming at V came to 3 bases and at J to 6 bases, leaving 4 bases not matched to a gene. The CDR3 extends over 13 amino acids. CDR1 WSHSY and CDR2 SAAADI come from the germline V gene.

The chain combines TRBV21-1 with TRBJ2-7; TRBD1 was called by the table and not checked on the DNA. TRBV21-1 is a pseudogene segment. The CDR3 sequence is 18 residues long. The CDR3 DNA is TGTGCCAGCAGCAACAACGTCACCGACAGGGGGTGTCCCTACGAGCAGTACTTC. It specifies CASSNNVTDRGCPYEQYF.

The table lists this clone with a count of one. The genes are TRBV19 and TRBJ2-5, with D hard to call. Germline values: CDR1 LNHDA, CDR2 SQIVND (reference sequence). The CDR3 is made up of 16 amino acids. Trimming took off 4 bases at V and 1 base at J, with 16 bases between the two ends. CDR3 residues: CASSTSPLQLQETQYF. The DNA for the CDR3 is TGTGCCAGTAGTACCTCGCCCCTACAGCTCCAAGAGACCCAGTACTTC.

The chain couples TRBV10-3 to TRBJ1-2; TRBD1 aligns across 7 bases. Germline V lookup: CDR1 ENHRY, CDR2 SYGVKD. This CDR3 spans 14 amino acids. J was trimmed by 4 bases and V by 8 bases; bases with no gene match: 10. CDR3 in DNA: TGTGCCATCGGGACAGCCCTAGGCTTCTATGGCTACACCTTC. Translating it yields CAIGTALGFYGYTF.

This clone was seen once. The CDR3 sequence: CASSINLNTEAFF. In DNA, the CDR3 is TGTGCCAGTAGTATAAACCTAAACACTGAAGCTTTCTTT. The genes are TRBV19 and TRBJ1-1; no reliable D call. V was cut by 2 bases and J by 2 bases, with 6 bases left in between. Germline lookup yields CDR1 LNHDA and CDR2 SQIVND (reference sequence). The CDR3 covers 13 residues. Full variable domain (outside the CDR3, taken from reference TRBV19 and TRBJ1-1): DGGITQSPKYLFRKEGQNVTLSCEQNLNHDAMYWYRQDPGQGLRLIYYSQIVNDFQKGDIAEGYSVSREKKESFPLTVTSAQKNPTAFYLCASSINLNTEAFFGQGTRLTVV.

This clone has a single count. This chain connects TRBV4-1 to TRBJ1-1; 7 positions agree with TRBD1. J gave up 2 bases and V 4 bases, and 16 bases lay outside the gene matches. Germline CDR1 is MGHRA and CDR2 is YSYEKL. The CDR3 covers 18 residues. CDR3 DNA: TGCGCCAGCAGCCGTGCGACAGGGACGCAAGGAACTAACACTGAAGCTTTCTTT. As protein: CASSRATGTQGTNTEAFF.

V is TRBV7-3 and J is TRBJ2-1, with 11 bases lining up with TRBD1. Trimming removed 5 bases from V and 6 bases from J; junction bases left unmatched: 6. CDR3 length: 15 amino acids. Germline CDR1 and CDR2: SGHTA and FQGTGA. CDR3 protein: CASSLTGTGGNEQFF. The CDR3 coding sequence is TGTGCCAGCAGCCTTACGGGGACAGGGGGCAATGAGCAGTTCTTC.

The chain carries TRBV30 and TRBJ2-7; 10 bases align to TRBD2. The CDR3 covers 14 residues. With V trimmed by 2 bases and J by 2 bases, 3 bases remained unmatched. Germline V gene lookup returns CDR1 GTSNPN and CDR2 SVGIG (reference sequence). DNA of the CDR3: TGTGCCTGGAGTCTGACTAGCGGGCCCTACGAGCAGTACTTC. It codes for CAWSLTSGPYEQYF. The variable domain in full, with the rest retrieved from reference TRBV30 and TRBJ2-7, is SQTIHQWPATLVQPVGSPLSLECTVEGTSNPNLYWYRQAAGRGLQLLFYSVGIGQISSEVPQNLSASRPQDRQFILSSKKLLLSDSGFYLCAWSLTSGPYEQYFGPGTRLTVT.

This rearrangement joins TRBV5-5 to TRBJ1-5; D may be TRBD1 (6 bases). V gave up 0 bases and J gave up 0 bases, with 13 bases separating them. Germline V CDR1 and CDR2: SGHKS, YYEKEE (reference sequence). CDR3 length: 17 residues. DNA of the CDR3: TGTGCCAGCAGCTTGGATAGGACAGTTTATAGCAATCAGCCCCAGCATTTT. This sequence encodes CASSLDRTVYSNQPQHF.

The chain couples TRBV5-1 to TRBJ2-1, with TRBD2 matching 8 bases. The CDR3 runs to 13 residues. V trimming: 6 bases; J trimming: 6 bases; junction bases outside the gene matches: 5. Germline V CDR1 and CDR2: SGHRS, YFSETQ. CDR3 amino acids: CASKLAAINEQFF. The DNA of the CDR3 is TGCGCCAGCAAACTAGCGGCTATCAATGAGCAGTTCTTC.

CDR3 amino acids: CASSEASSSYNEQFF. The CDR3 DNA reads as TGTGCCAGCAGTGAAGCGTCGAGCTCCTACAATGAGCAGTTCTTC. V usage is TRBV6-1 and J usage is TRBJ2-1, with D unresolved. Germline V CDR1 and CDR2: MNHNS, SASEGT. Trimming pared 0 bases from V and 0 bases from J, leaving 6 bases between. The CDR3 is 15 residues long.

The J gene is TRBJ2-3, the V gene TRBV11-3; TRBD1 aligns across 10 bases. Germline CDR1 and CDR2: SGHNT and YENEEA. This CDR3 region has 17 residues. After removal of 1 base from V and 4 bases from J, the junction contained 8 bases not matched to a gene. CDR3 loop: CASSLGVWGQGSDTQYF. CDR3 DNA: TGTGCCAGCAGCTTAGGAGTCTGGGGACAGGGGTCAGATACGCAGTATTTT.

This chain uses TRBV18 with TRBJ2-5, with TRBD1 as a possible D gene (6 bases). Trimming shortened V by 1 base and J by 1 base, and 10 bases separated the two germline ends. In germline, CDR1 is KGHSH, CDR2 LQKENI. The CDR3 covers 15 residues. This chain's CDR3 is CASSPRPGVQETQYF. The CDR3 DNA follows: TGTGCCAGCTCACCACGACCAGGGGTCCAAGAGACCCAGTACTTC.